This T cell receptor (beta chain) emerged from a study of metastatic and nonmetastatic thyroid tumors. Study-wide results and caveats: Relative to benign nodules, malignant thyroid tumors were reportedly characterized by significantly elevated TCR beta diversity in blood and tumor.

Concerning this clone itself: No antigen is known for it.

Thyroid surgery was performed in patients who had received no treatment beforehand. Original processing notes: It was from CDR3 differences across clinicopathological groups that a distant-metastasis classifier for papillary thyroid cancer was built. TCRdb reanalyzed the PCR reads with MiXCR. TCRdb's processing, not the authors' own work, is the source of the V and J calls. The sample contains about 93,000 clones, 10% to 15% of which appear only once. This TCR derives from a female donor with papillary thyroid cancer or a benign thyroid nodule (not recorded which). Some clones in this sample may be carry-over from other donors' samples. Specimen: blood.

CDR3 DNA sequence: TGCAGTGCTAGAGCCAGCGGGAGATCATCTGGGGCCAACGTCCTGACTTTC. Translating gives CSARASGRSSGANVLTF. The chain links TRBV20-1 to TRBJ2-6; 8 nucleotides agree with TRBD2. The trim removed 1 base at V and 1 base at J, leaving 6 bases unmatched. The CDR3 is 17 residues long. Looked up from germline, CDR1 is DFQATT and CDR2 is SNEGSKA (reference sequence).